This T cell receptor beta chain was captured in a study of blood T cell repertoires in COVID-19. Method: immunoSEQ multiplex PCR; TCRdb's copy keeps in-frame clones and lacks some. The sample contains 250,000 to 350,000 clones, roughly 86% of which appear only once. The V end was cut by 9 bases, the J end by 6 bases, with 5 bases between. Per germline, CDR1 MNHEY and CDR2 SMNVEV (reference sequence). The CDR3 contains 9 residues. The receptor was derived from a woman in her 30s who had recovered from COVID-19. Material for sequencing was PBMCs or T cells enriched from blood (not recorded which). The rearrangement links TRBV27 to TRBJ2-5; D gene uncertain. CDR3 bases: TGTGCCAGTACTAAGACCCAGTACTTC. The encoded protein is CASTKTQYF.